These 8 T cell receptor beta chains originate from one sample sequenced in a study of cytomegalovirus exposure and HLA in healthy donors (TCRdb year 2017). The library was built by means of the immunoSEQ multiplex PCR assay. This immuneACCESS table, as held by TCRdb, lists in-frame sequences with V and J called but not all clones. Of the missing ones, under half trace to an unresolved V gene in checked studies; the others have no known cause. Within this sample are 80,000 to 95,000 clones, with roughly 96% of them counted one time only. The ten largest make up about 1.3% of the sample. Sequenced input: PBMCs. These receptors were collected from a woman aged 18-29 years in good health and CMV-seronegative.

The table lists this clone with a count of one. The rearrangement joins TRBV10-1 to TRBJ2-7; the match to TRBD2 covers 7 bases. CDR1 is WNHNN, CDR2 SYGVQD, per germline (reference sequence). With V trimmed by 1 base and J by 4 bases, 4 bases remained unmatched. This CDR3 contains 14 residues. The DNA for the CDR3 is TGCGCCAGCAGTGAGTTGGCTAGCGGTTACGAGCAGTACTTC. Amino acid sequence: CASSELASGYEQYF.

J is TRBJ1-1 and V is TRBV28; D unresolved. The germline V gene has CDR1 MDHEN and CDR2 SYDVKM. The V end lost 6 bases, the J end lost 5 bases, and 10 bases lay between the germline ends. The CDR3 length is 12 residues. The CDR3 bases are TGTGCCAGCAGCTCGGGAGGAACTGAAGCTTTCTTT. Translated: CASSSGGTEAFF.

The CDR3 reads CASSLEAYEQYF. In nucleotides, the CDR3 is TGCGCCAGCAGCTTGGAAGCATACGAGCAGTACTTC. The chain couples TRBV5-1 to TRBJ2-7; D is uncertain. The CDR3 is 12 amino acids. V was cut by 0 bases and J by 4 bases, with 5 bases left in between. Germline V CDR1 and CDR2: SGHRS, YFSETQ.

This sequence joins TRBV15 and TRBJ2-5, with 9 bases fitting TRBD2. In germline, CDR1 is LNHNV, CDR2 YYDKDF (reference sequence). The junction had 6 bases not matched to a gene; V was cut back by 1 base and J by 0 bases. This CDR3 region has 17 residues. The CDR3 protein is CATSRGGTSGYQETQYF. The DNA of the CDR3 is TGTGCCACCAGCAGAGGGGGAACTAGCGGGTACCAAGAGACCCAGTACTTC.

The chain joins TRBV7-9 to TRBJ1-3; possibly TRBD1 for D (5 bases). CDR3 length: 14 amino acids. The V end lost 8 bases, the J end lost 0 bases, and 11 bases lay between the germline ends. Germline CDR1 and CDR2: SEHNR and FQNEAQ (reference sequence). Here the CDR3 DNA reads TGTGCCAGCGTACAGGATTACTCTGGAAACACCATATATTTT. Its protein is CASVQDYSGNTIYF.

The CDR3 loop is CALRGEQFF. CDR3 DNA sequence: TGTGCCCTACGGGGTGAGCAGTTCTTC. The chain couples TRBV2 to TRBJ2-1; a possible D gene is TRBD2 (5 bases). The CDR3 has 9 residues. Germline V gene data show CDR1 as SNHLY and CDR2 as FYNNEI. The V gene lost 11 bases and the J gene lost 9 bases, with 8 bases spanning the gap.

This CDR3 reads CASSLVGTPYSNQPQHF. As DNA, the CDR3 is TGTGCCAGCAGTTTAGTTGGGACACCCTATAGCAATCAGCCCCAGCATTTT. The chain carries TRBV27 and TRBJ1-5, with D possibly matching TRBD1 (6 bases). V was cut by 2 bases and J by 0 bases, with 14 bases left in between. CDR3 size: 17 residues. Germline V gene lookup returns CDR1 MNHEY and CDR2 SMNVEV (reference sequence).

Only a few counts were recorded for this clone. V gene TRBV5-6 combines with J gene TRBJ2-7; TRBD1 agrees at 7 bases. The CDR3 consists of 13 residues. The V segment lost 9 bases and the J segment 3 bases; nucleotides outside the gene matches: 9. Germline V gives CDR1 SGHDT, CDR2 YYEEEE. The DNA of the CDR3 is TGTGCCACCGGATACAGGGGAATCTACGAGCAGTACTTC. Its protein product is CATGYRGIYEQYF.